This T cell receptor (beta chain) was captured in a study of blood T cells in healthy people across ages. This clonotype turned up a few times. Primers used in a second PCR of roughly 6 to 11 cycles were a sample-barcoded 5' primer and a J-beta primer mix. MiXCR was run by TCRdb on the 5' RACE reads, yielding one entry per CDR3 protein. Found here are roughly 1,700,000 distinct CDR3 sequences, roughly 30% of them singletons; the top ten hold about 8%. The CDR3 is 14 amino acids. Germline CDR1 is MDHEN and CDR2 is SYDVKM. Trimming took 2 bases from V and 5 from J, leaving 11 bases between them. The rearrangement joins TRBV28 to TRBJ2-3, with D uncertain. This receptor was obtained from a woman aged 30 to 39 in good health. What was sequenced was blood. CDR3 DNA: TGTGCCAGCAGTTTAACCGGGCCCAGAGATACGCAGTATTTT. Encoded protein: CASSLTGPRDTQYF.